Presented here are 30 T cell receptor beta chains from one specimen sequenced in a study of shared clonotypes between healthy human individuals. The table came from immunoSEQ multiplex PCR; TCRdb's copy has only in-frame clones and leaves some out. The profile shows about 120,000 clones, around two thirds of them singletons. The sample comprised memory CD8+ T cells sorted from blood. Noted subset: CD45RO+ cells pooled with CCR7-negative TemRA cells. The receptor source for this set is a woman in her 30s in good health.

The sample holds one count of this clone. This sequence joins TRBV11-2 and TRBJ2-7; 8 bases map to TRBD1. The CDR3 contains 14 residues. Germline V gene lookup returns CDR1 SGHAT and CDR2 FQNNGV. V was pared by 0 bases and J by 3 bases, with 1 base of the junction left unmatched. For the CDR3, the DNA is TGTGCCAGCAGCTTAGAACAGGGGGGCTACGAGCAGTACTTC. Amino acids: CASSLEQGGYEQYF.

V is TRBV10-1 and J is TRBJ2-1, with TRBD2 matching over 14 bases. The germline V gene encodes CDR1 WNHNN and CDR2 SYGVQD (reference sequence). This CDR3 has 16 residues. V lost 2 bases, J lost 9 bases, and 6 bases stayed unmatched. The DNA of the CDR3 is TGCGCCAGCAGTGAGGGACTAGCGGGAGGACGGGGTGAGCAGTTCTTC. Translating it yields CASSEGLAGGRGEQFF.

This chain links TRBV14 with TRBJ2-7; D might be TRBD1 (5 bases). The CDR3 runs 16 residues. The V end lost 3 bases, the J end lost 1 base, and 16 bases lay between the germline ends. CDR1 is SGHDN and CDR2 is FVKESK in the germline V gene. The CDR3 DNA reads as TGTGCCAGCAGCCATTACGGTACAGGCCGTTCCTACGAGCAGTACTTC. This gives the protein CASSHYGTGRSYEQYF.

The chain has TRBV28 and TRBJ2-5; no clear D. The DNA matches TRBJ2-7 better at its end, which makes the J call doubtful. The germline V gene has CDR1 MDHEN and CDR2 SYDVKM. The CDR3 is 15 amino acids. CDR3 sequence (DNA): TGTGCCAGCAGTCCCCTCCACCCTCAAACCTACGAGCAGTACTTC. This encodes CASSPLHPQTYEQYF.

Concerning this clone itself: At one end, the junction sequence differs from germline, possibly due to a read error. Other DNA sequences in the same sample also yield this CDR3. In nucleotides, the CDR3 is TGTGCCAGCAGTCCCAACAGATACGAACAGTACTTC. Its protein product is CASSPNRYEQYF. V and J are TRBV14 and TRBJ2-7; D not resolved. The CDR3 spans 12 residues. Germline V lookup: CDR1 SGHDN, CDR2 FVKESK. The variable domain in full, completed from reference TRBV14 and TRBJ2-7, reads EAGVTQFPSHSVIEKGQTVTLRCDPISGHDNLYWYRRVMGKEIKFLLHFVKESKQDESGMPNNRFLAERTGGTYSTLKVQPAELEDSGVYFCASSPNRYEQYFGPGTRLTVT.

V and J are TRBV27 and TRBJ1-2; D unclear. The length of the CDR3 is 12 residues. V was cut by 5 bases and J by 8 bases, with 12 bases left in between. The germline CDR1 and CDR2 sequences are MNHEY and SMNVEV (reference sequence). In DNA, the CDR3 is TGTGCCAGCAGTGACTTCAGAGGGGGCTACACCTTC. This encodes CASSDFRGGYTF.

Comment on this clone: This specimen includes other DNA sequences encoding the same CDR3. CDR3 bases: TGCGCCAGCAGTGATGAGGGAGAGCAGTACTTC. Amino acid sequence: CASSDEGEQYF. The chain is built from TRBV10-1 and TRBJ2-7, with a tentative D call TRBD2 (5 bases). Germline V gene data show CDR1 as WNHNN and CDR2 as SYGVQD (reference sequence). V lost 3 bases to trimming and J lost 7 bases, with 7 bases between them. The CDR3 runs 11 residues.

A note on this clone: With a much larger clone just one base away, this may be a read error. The V call is TRBV21-1, the J call TRBJ2-6; TRBD1 was called by the table and not checked on the DNA. TRBV21-1 has pseudogene status. This CDR3 contains 20 residues. CDR3 nucleotide sequence: TGTGCCAGCAGCACGACCGACAGTTACCAACCTAACTCTAGGGCCAACGTCCTGACTTTC. Its translation is CASSTTDSYQPNSRANVLTF.

The chain joins TRBV19 to TRBJ2-2, with 11 bases matching TRBD2. CDR1 is LNHDA, CDR2 SQIVND, per germline (reference sequence). This CDR3 contains 15 residues. CDR3 protein: CASSSGRLRGGELFF. CDR3 DNA: TGTGCATCTTCTAGCGGGAGGTTGAGGGGCGGGGAGCTGTTTTTT.

The sample holds one count of this clone. The genes are TRBV6-6 and TRBJ1-1; no firm D call. V shed 0 bases and J shed 1 base, with 12 bases lying between them. Germline CDR1 is MNHNY and CDR2 is SVGAGI (reference sequence). The CDR3 is 16 amino acids. The CDR3 DNA reads TGTGCCAGCAGTTACTCTGGCAGGTTGTCGAACACTGAAGCTTTCTTT. This codes for CASSYSGRLSNTEAFF.

The J gene is TRBJ1-5, the V gene TRBV19, with D tentatively TRBD1 (6 bases). Germline V gene data show CDR1 as LNHDA and CDR2 as SQIVND (reference sequence). Trimming removed 3 bases from V and 2 bases from J, with 20 bases in between. The CDR3 extends over 18 amino acids. CDR3 sequence (DNA): TGTGCCAGTAGTATCCTTCACGAAAGGACAGCCCGCAATCAGCCCCAGCATTTT. Translating gives CASSILHERTARNQPQHF.

The chain recombines TRBV10-3 with TRBJ1-2; D unclear. The CDR3 spans 16 residues. The germline V gene encodes CDR1 ENHRY and CDR2 SYGVKD. The V end was cut by 3 bases, the J end by 4 bases, with 18 bases between. The CDR3 sequence is CAISDARGPGIYGYTF. The CDR3 coding sequence is TGTGCCATCAGTGACGCCCGGGGTCCGGGGATCTATGGCTACACCTTC.

This rearrangement joins TRBV5-1 to TRBJ1-2; D is unclear. This CDR3 has 15 amino acids. Germline assignment: CDR1 SGHRS and CDR2 YFSETQ. Trimming cost V 0 bases and J 0 bases, with 9 bases left between them. The CDR3 is CASSLERHTNYGYTF. CDR3 DNA: TGCGCCAGCAGCTTGGAACGGCATACTAACTATGGCTACACCTTC.

This clone was counted a single time. The chain recombines TRBV6-6 with TRBJ2-7, with a possible D match to TRBD2 (6 bases). From germline, CDR1 is MNHNY and CDR2 SVGAGI (reference sequence). Trimming cost V 8 bases and J 3 bases, with 14 bases left between them. The CDR3 is 13 residues long. CDR3 region: CASGASEYYEQYF. Here the CDR3 DNA reads TGTGCCAGCGGGGCTAGCGAATACTACGAGCAGTACTTC.

The chain joins TRBV7-2 to TRBJ2-5; D might be TRBD2 (6 bases). The CDR3 length is 13 residues. V was trimmed by 2 bases and J by 10 bases, leaving 14 bases between them. From germline, CDR1 is SGHTA and CDR2 FQGNSA. The CDR3, as DNA: TGTGCCAGCAGCTTAAAGGTCGGGGGAATCCAGTACTTC. It translates to CASSLKVGGIQYF. Looking up the rest from reference TRBV7-2 and TRBJ2-5 gives the full variable domain: GAGVSQSPSNKVTEKGKDVELRCDPISGHTALYWYRQSLGQGLEFLIYFQGNSAPDKSGLPSDRFSAERTGGSVSTLTIQRTQQEDSAVYLCASSLKVGGIQYFGPGTRLLVL.

The rearrangement links TRBV11-3 to TRBJ2-3, with D unclear. From germline, CDR1 is SGHNT and CDR2 YENEEA. Trimming stripped 4 bases from V and 6 bases from J, with 11 bases between. The CDR3 is 13 residues long. In DNA form, the CDR3 reads TGTGCCAGCAGCTCCAGTCCCGGGGATACGCAGTATTTT. Translated: CASSSSPGDTQYF.

Remarks on this clone: A junction boundary mismatches the germline segment, possibly from a read error. J is TRBJ2-7 and V is TRBV2; the D call may be TRBD1 or TRBD2 (5 bases each). The CDR3 covers 8 residues. Germline loops: CDR1 SNHLY, CDR2 FYNNEI. CDR3 in amino acids: CASRRGGF. CDR3 bases: TGTGCCAGCAGGAGGGGCGGTTTC.

This clone came up many times. The sample has other DNA sequences that encode this CDR3 too. This chain uses TRBV4-2 with TRBJ2-2; D call uncertain. V lost 1 base, J lost 4 bases, and 7 bases lay in between. Germline V lookup: CDR1 LGHNA, CDR2 YNFKEQ. This CDR3 comprises 14 residues. The CDR3 region is CASSQGETTGELFF. The CDR3 nucleotides are TGTGCCAGCAGCCAAGGGGAAACCACCGGGGAGCTGTTTTTT.

The rearrangement uses TRBV19 and TRBJ2-7; tentative D call: TRBD2 (5 bases). The CDR3 covers 15 residues. Trimming removed 8 bases from V and 4 bases from J, with 21 bases in between. Looked up from germline, CDR1 is LNHDA and CDR2 is SQIVND (reference sequence). The CDR3 region is CASDASPSPLYEQYF. The DNA of the CDR3 is TGTGCCAGTGACGCGAGCCCTAGCCCGTTGTACGAGCAGTACTTC.

The chain employs TRBV16 and TRBJ1-1; the D gene is possibly TRBD1 (5 bases). This CDR3 region has 19 residues. Trimming removed 1 base at V and 1 base at J, with 22 bases between. Germline values: CDR1 KGHSY, CDR2 FQNENV. Written as DNA, the CDR3 is TGTGCCAGCAGCCAATACACACCACCAGGGATACAGAAGAACACTGAAGCTTTCTTT. Amino acids: CASSQYTPPGIQKNTEAFF.

V and J are TRBV5-1 and TRBJ2-6; D gene uncertain. Trimming left V 5 bases short and J 0 bases short, with 15 bases between. Germline-derived CDR1 and CDR2 are SGHRS and YFSETQ. The CDR3 spans 17 residues. CDR3 DNA sequence: TGCGCCAGCAGGCGGTCCCTTTGGCTCTCTGGGGCCAACGTCCTGACTTTC. This gives the protein CASRRSLWLSGANVLTF.

Only one count was recorded for this clone. V and J are TRBV14 and TRBJ1-1; tentative D call: TRBD1 (5 bases). Germline-derived CDR1 and CDR2 are SGHDN and FVKESK. The V end was cut by 1 base, the J end by 5 bases, with 17 bases between. This CDR3 has 16 amino acids. The CDR3 loop is CASSQGQRPWWTEAFF. CDR3 DNA: TGTGCCAGCAGCCAAGGACAGAGGCCGTGGTGGACTGAAGCTTTCTTT.

The chain combines TRBV6-1 with TRBJ1-4; perhaps TRBD1 as D (5 bases). The CDR3 has 12 residues. The V and J ends lost 5 bases and 10 bases respectively, with 11 bases between them. The germline CDR1 and CDR2 sequences are MNHNS and SASEGT. CDR3 sequence reads: CASSTGAGKLFF. The CDR3 DNA is TGTGCCAGCAGTACAGGTGCGGGAAAACTGTTTTTT.

The V call is TRBV19, the J call TRBJ2-1; 7 bases are shared with TRBD2. The V segment lost 3 bases and the J segment 3 bases; nucleotides outside the gene matches: 5. The CDR3 loop spans 15 amino acids. Germline assignment: CDR1 LNHDA and CDR2 SQIVND (reference sequence). CDR3: CASSIRSGIYNEQFF. CDR3 coding DNA: TGTGCCAGTAGTATTCGAAGCGGGATCTACAATGAGCAGTTCTTC.

CDR3 sequence: CASSMGQIPLYSGNTIYF. In DNA, the CDR3 is TGCGCCAGCAGCATGGGACAGATCCCTCTCTACTCTGGAAACACCATATATTTT. The chain couples TRBV5-1 to TRBJ1-3; the match to TRBD1 covers 7 bases. The CDR3 totals 18 residues. Germline V lookup: CDR1 SGHRS, CDR2 YFSETQ. V trimming: 4 bases; J trimming: 0 bases; junction bases outside the gene matches: 13.

This clone was seen a handful of times. The V and J genes are TRBV27 and TRBJ2-7; possibly TRBD1 or TRBD2 for D (5 bases each). Germline V lookup: CDR1 MNHEY, CDR2 SMNVEV (reference sequence). V lost 10 bases, J lost 0 bases, and 10 bases lay in between. The CDR3 runs 12 residues. The CDR3 sequence is CAIRDDSYEQYF. The CDR3, as DNA: TGTGCCATCCGGGACGACTCCTACGAGCAGTACTTC.

The chain joins TRBV2 to TRBJ1-1, with D unresolved. CDR1 SNHLY and CDR2 FYNNEI come from the germline V gene. The CDR3 runs 14 residues. V lost 3 bases and J 3 bases, leaving 11 bases between the germline ends. Here the CDR3 DNA reads TGTGCCAGCAGTGAGGAGGCTAGCCACACTGAAGCTTTCTTT. Its translation is CASSEEASHTEAFF.

The CDR3 spells CASSLGREGYEQYF. The CDR3 DNA follows: TGTGCCAGCAGCTTAGGTAGGGAAGGCTACGAGCAGTACTTC. V usage is TRBV7-2 and J usage is TRBJ2-5; unclear D gene. The DNA matches TRBJ2-7 better at its end, which makes the J call doubtful. This CDR3 spans 14 amino acids. The V gene's germline CDR1 is SGHTA and CDR2 FQGNSA.

The rearrangement joins TRBV5-1 to TRBJ2-7; 7 positions match TRBD2. This CDR3 has 16 amino acids. Trimming took 0 bases from V and 4 from J; bases not matched to a gene: 10. Per the germline V gene, CDR1 is SGHRS and CDR2 is YFSETQ. The CDR3 is CASSLAGGSLVYEQYF. DNA for the CDR3: TGCGCCAGCAGCTTGGCCGGGGGGAGTCTTGTGTACGAGCAGTACTTC.

The chain carries TRBV15 and TRBJ2-7, with D perhaps TRBD2 (6 bases). The CDR3 runs to 15 residues. The V end was cut by 0 bases, the J end by 9 bases, with 18 bases between. Germline values: CDR1 LNHNV, CDR2 YYDKDF (reference sequence). The chain's CDR3 is CATSRDSAGGALQYF. DNA for the CDR3: TGTGCCACCAGCAGAGATTCGGCAGGAGGGGCTTTGCAGTACTTC.